The 32 T cell receptor beta chains listed next were all sequenced from one sample in a study of blood T cell repertoires in COVID-19. Assay used: immunoSEQ multiplex PCR; TCRdb lists only in-frame clones, some missing. Among roughly 160,000 clones listed, approximately 81% were seen once. Input material: peripheral blood. Receptors were obtained from a woman aged 50 to 60 with COVID-19, enrolled during active disease.

V gene TRBV29-1 combines with J gene TRBJ1-3, with 8 bases that match TRBD1. The CDR3 spans 11 residues. J was trimmed by 12 bases and V by 3 bases; bases with no gene match: 4. Germline loops: CDR1 SQVTM, CDR2 ANQGSEA. The CDR3 loop is CSVDAGGGIYF. In DNA, the CDR3 is TGCAGCGTTGACGCAGGGGGCGGCATATATTTT.

V is TRBV12-3 or TRBV12-4 and J is TRBJ2-5; a weak D match, TRBD2 (5 bases). The germline V and J ends were trimmed by 6 bases and 1 base, with 9 bases remaining between them. This CDR3 is 13 amino acids long. The CDR3 loop is CASRSAGQETQYF. CDR3 coding DNA: TGTGCCAGCAGGTCGGCGGGCCAAGAGACCCAGTACTTC.

This chain's CDR3 is CASSTGTGVIYNEQFF. The CDR3 DNA reads TGTGCCAGCAGTACCGGGACAGGGGTCATTTACAATGAGCAGTTCTTC. V gene TRBV2 combines with J gene TRBJ2-1; 10 bases match TRBD1. V was pared by 5 bases and J by 4 bases, with 8 bases of the junction left unmatched. CDR3 size: 16 residues. The germline gives CDR1 SNHLY, CDR2 FYNNEI.

The CDR3 coding sequence is TGTGCCAGCAGACCCGGGACTCCTAACACAGATACGCAGTATTTT. Amino acids: CASRPGTPNTDTQYF. V usage is TRBV7-9 and J usage is TRBJ2-3; tentatively, D is TRBD2 (6 bases). This CDR3 region has 15 residues. Trimming left V 6 bases short and J 2 bases short, with 15 bases between. Germline CDR1 reads SEHNR; CDR2 reads FQNEAQ (reference sequence).

The table lists this clone with a few counts. The V and J genes are TRBV7-9 and TRBJ2-1, with a tentative D call TRBD2 (6 bases). Trimming took off 1 base at V and 8 bases at J, with 12 bases between the two ends. This CDR3 has 14 amino acids. Germline-derived CDR1 and CDR2 are SEHNR and FQNEAQ (reference sequence). In DNA form, the CDR3 reads TGTGCCAGCAGCTTAGTCGGTGGGGAGGATGAGCAGTTCTTC. Its translation: CASSLVGGEDEQFF. The whole variable domain, filled in from reference TRBV7-9 and TRBJ2-1, reads DTGVSQNPRHKITKRGQNVTFRCDPISEHNRLYWYRQTLGQGPEFLTYFQNEAQLEKSRLLSDRFSAERPKGSFSTLEIQRTEQGDSAMYLCASSLVGGEDEQFFGPGTRLTVL.

V is TRBV3-1 (or the pseudogene TRBV3-2) and J is TRBJ1-2; unclear D gene. Per the germline V gene, CDR1 is LGHDT and CDR2 is YNNKEL (reference sequence). The V gene lost 1 base and the J gene lost 0 bases, with 6 bases spanning the gap. The length of the CDR3 is 14 residues. The CDR3 DNA is TGTGCCAGCAGCCAAGGGCAGACTAACTATGGCTACACCTTC. It translates to CASSQGQTNYGYTF.

V is TRBV19 and J is TRBJ2-3; possibly TRBD1 for D (6 bases). Germline CDR1 is LNHDA and CDR2 is SQIVND (reference sequence). The length of the CDR3 is 13 residues. The V and J ends lost 6 bases and 1 base respectively, with 8 bases between them. The CDR3 DNA follows: TGTGCCAGTAGGTCAGGGGGCACAGATACGCAGTATTTT. It specifies CASRSGGTDTQYF.

The DNA for the CDR3 is TGTGCCAGCAGCCAAGGGACAGGCCCCAATCAGCCCCAGCATTTT. Translating it yields CASSQGTGPNQPQHF. The chain recombines TRBV3-1 (or the pseudogene TRBV3-2) with TRBJ1-5; 7 nucleotides align to TRBD1. The CDR3 consists of 15 residues. V trimming: 1 base; J trimming: 3 bases; junction bases outside the gene matches: 3. Germline V gives CDR1 LGHDT, CDR2 YNNKEL (reference sequence).

This clone was counted once. The gene calls are TRBV7-2 and TRBJ1-5, with 9 bases lining up with TRBD1. The CDR3 length is 17 residues. CDR1 is SGHTA and CDR2 is FQGNSA in the germline V gene. Losses at the gene ends were 5 bases for V and 5 bases for J; bases not matched to a gene: 13. The CDR3 DNA is TGTGCCAGCAGCGTCCACACGGACAGGGGCACGCATCAGCCCCAGCATTTT. Its protein is CASSVHTDRGTHQPQHF.

The chain links TRBV10-3 to TRBJ1-2, with TRBD1 matching over 12 bases. The germline gives CDR1 ENHRY, CDR2 SYGVKD. The V segment lost 8 bases and the J segment 4 bases; nucleotides outside the gene matches: 8. The CDR3 runs to 15 residues. The CDR3 bases are TGTGCCATCCGCCCGGGACAGGGGGCGGGCTATGGCTACACCTTC. It yields the protein CAIRPGQGAGYGYTF.

This clone was detected once. This chain connects TRBV7-3 to TRBJ2-2, with 7 bases lining up with TRBD1. The V gene end was trimmed by 7 bases and the J gene end by 4 bases; junction bases not matched to a gene: 9. This CDR3 is 15 amino acids long. The germline gives CDR1 SGHTA, CDR2 FQGTGA. CDR3 sequence: CASTLNRDSTGELFF. The CDR3 region has the DNA TGTGCCAGCACCTTGAACAGGGACAGCACCGGGGAGCTGTTTTTT.

V and J are TRBV28 and TRBJ2-1; D might be TRBD1 (5 bases). This CDR3 has 14 amino acids. Trimming shortened V by 6 bases and J by 2 bases, and 11 bases separated the two germline ends. Germline loops: CDR1 MDHEN, CDR2 SYDVKM. Here the CDR3 reads CASRVDTTYNEQFF. The CDR3 DNA is TGTGCCAGCAGGGTGGACACAACCTACAATGAGCAGTTCTTC.

The chain links TRBV28 to TRBJ1-5; maybe TRBD1 (6 bases). This CDR3 is 14 amino acids long. V lost 5 bases and J 7 bases, leaving 15 bases between the germline ends. CDR1 MDHEN and CDR2 SYDVKM come from the germline V gene. The CDR3, as DNA: TGTGCCAGCAGTCGAGGGGGGGCTGGCCAGCCCCAGCATTTT. This sequence encodes CASSRGGAGQPQHF.

This clone was seen ten or more times. The chain has TRBV9 and TRBJ2-2; 8 bases fit TRBD2. The germline CDR1 and CDR2 sequences are SGDLS and YYNGEE. CDR3 length equals 14 residues. J was trimmed by 6 bases and V by 2 bases; bases with no gene match: 3. The CDR3 nucleotides read TGTGCCAGCAGCGTTCGCGGGGGGTCCGGGGAGCTGTTTTTT. Translation: CASSVRGGSGELFF.

This chain connects TRBV7-2 to TRBJ2-2; D possibly corresponds to TRBD1 (5 bases). The V and J ends lost 3 bases and 0 bases respectively, with 8 bases between them. Germline CDR1 SGHTA, CDR2 FQGNSA. This CDR3 contains 15 residues. The CDR3, as DNA: TGTGCCAGCAGCTTCCCGACAGCGAACACCGGGGAGCTGTTTTTT. It encodes CASSFPTANTGELFF.

The rearrangement links TRBV6-5 to TRBJ1-6; TRBD1 matches 9 bases. CDR1 and CDR2 from the germline V gene are MNHEY and SVGAGI. The CDR3 sequence is 15 residues long. J lost 9 bases, V lost 6 bases, and 9 bases had no gene match. The CDR3 bases are TGTGCCAGCAGACTCCCGGGACAGGGAGTTTCACCCCTCCACTTT. Its translation is CASRLPGQGVSPLHF.

V usage is TRBV6-2 or TRBV6-3 and J usage is TRBJ2-5, with 11 bases identical to TRBD2. This CDR3 has 15 residues. CDR1 and CDR2 (germline): MNHEY, SVGEGT. Trimming cost V 2 bases and J 3 bases; bases outside gene matches: 2. The CDR3 reads CASSYPTSGKETQYF. The DNA of the CDR3 is TGTGCCAGCAGTTACCCGACTAGCGGGAAAGAGACCCAGTACTTC.

The genes are TRBV19 and TRBJ2-1; 7 positions match TRBD1. V gave up 2 bases and J gave up 7 bases; unmatched junction bases: 2. The CDR3 length is 13 residues. CDR1 LNHDA and CDR2 SQIVND come from the germline V gene (reference sequence). The CDR3, as DNA: TGTGCCAGTAGTATACAGGGGGTGAATGAGCAGTTCTTC. Its protein product is CASSIQGVNEQFF.

The chain recombines TRBV24-1 with TRBJ2-7, with D perhaps matching TRBD2 (6 bases). The CDR3 sequence is 17 residues long. Germline assignment: CDR1 KGHDR and CDR2 SFDVKD. The V gene lost 1 base and the J gene lost 2 bases, with 17 bases spanning the gap. The CDR3 nucleotides read TGTGCCACCAGTGATTTCTACTCCGGGACTGCGCCCTACGAGCAGTACTTC. Protein sequence: CATSDFYSGTAPYEQYF.

The V call is TRBV7-9, the J call TRBJ2-7; D unresolved. The CDR3 is 13 residues long. V lost 5 bases, J lost 2 bases, and 10 bases lay in between. CDR1 SEHNR and CDR2 FQNEAQ come from the germline V gene (reference sequence). The CDR3 sequence is CASSQVPAYEQYF. The CDR3 DNA is TGTGCCAGCAGCCAGGTCCCGGCCTACGAGCAGTACTTC. The full variable domain, completed using reference TRBV7-9 and TRBJ2-7, is DTGVSQNPRHKITKRGQNVTFRCDPISEHNRLYWYRQTLGQGPEFLTYFQNEAQLEKSRLLSDRFSAERPKGSFSTLEIQRTEQGDSAMYLCASSQVPAYEQYFGPGTRLTVT.

This clone appeared once. The rearrangement uses TRBV2 and TRBJ1-4; D is unresolved. Germline V CDR1 and CDR2: SNHLY, FYNNEI. The CDR3 totals 14 residues. V lost 1 base and J lost 5, with 8 bases in between. The CDR3 nucleotides are TGTGCCAGCAGTGAAGTCCTCCTCAATGAAAAACTGTTTTTT. It is translated as CASSEVLLNEKLFF.

The chain carries TRBV7-3 and TRBJ2-3, with 15 bases identical to TRBD2. Per the germline V gene, CDR1 is SGHTA and CDR2 is FQGTGA. Trimming at V came to 1 base and at J to 5 bases, leaving 10 bases not matched to a gene. The CDR3 has 19 amino acids. For the CDR3, the DNA is TGTGCCAGCAGCTTAAATCCCGGACTAGCGGGGGGGCCAGGAGATACGCAGTATTTT. Its protein is CASSLNPGLAGGPGDTQYF.

CDR3 coding DNA: TGTGCCAGCAGCGTAGGGGTCAGCGGGGGGCCTTTAAATGAGCAGTTCTTC. Translated: CASSVGVSGGPLNEQFF. The chain couples TRBV9 to TRBJ2-1; 9 positions match TRBD2. Per the germline V gene, CDR1 is SGDLS and CDR2 is YYNGEE. The CDR3 runs 17 residues. V trimming: 0 bases; J trimming: 7 bases; junction bases outside the gene matches: 11.

The rearrangement joins TRBV5-6 to TRBJ2-5; D may be TRBD2 (6 bases). In germline, CDR1 is SGHDT, CDR2 YYEEEE. V lost 4 bases to trimming and J lost 4 bases, with 17 bases between them. This CDR3 comprises 15 residues. The CDR3 loop reads CASSPPGGELETQYF. The DNA of the CDR3 is TGTGCCAGCAGCCCCCCGGGCGGGGAGCTAGAGACCCAGTACTTC.

CDR3 region: CASSIWALITGGSNQPQHF. DNA of the CDR3: TGTGCCAGTAGTATTTGGGCCTTGATAACGGGAGGGAGCAATCAGCCCCAGCATTTT. The rearrangement joins TRBV19 to TRBJ1-5; D gene unclear. Trimming stripped 3 bases from V and 1 base from J, with 22 bases between. Looked up from germline, CDR1 is LNHDA and CDR2 is SQIVND (reference sequence). The CDR3 spans 19 residues. The variable domain in full, with the rest retrieved from reference TRBV19 and TRBJ1-5, is DGGITQSPKYLFRKEGQNVTLSCEQNLNHDAMYWYRQDPGQGLRLIYYSQIVNDFQKGDIAEGYSVSREKKESFPLTVTSAQKNPTAFYLCASSIWALITGGSNQPQHFGDGTRLSIL.

This clone was seen a single time. The chain carries TRBV20-1 and TRBJ1-6; D possibly corresponds to TRBD1 (6 bases). The CDR3 runs 10 residues. Germline values: CDR1 DFQATT, CDR2 SNEGSKA (reference sequence). Trimming took off 6 bases at V and 11 bases at J, with 8 bases between the two ends. This CDR3 is CSATGTPLHF. DNA for the CDR3: TGCAGTGCAACAGGGACACCCCTCCACTTT.

The V call is TRBV4-1, the J call TRBJ2-7, with 13 bases lining up with TRBD2. The V gene's germline CDR1 is MGHRA and CDR2 YSYEKL. CDR3 length: 15 amino acids. J gave up 2 bases and V 4 bases, and 2 bases lay outside the gene matches. This chain's CDR3 is CASSLGLAGPYEQYF. CDR3 sequence (DNA): TGCGCCAGCAGCCTGGGACTAGCGGGACCCTACGAGCAGTACTTC.

The J gene is TRBJ2-3, the V gene TRBV25-1, with D unclear. The germline V gene has CDR1 MGHDK and CDR2 SYGVNS. This CDR3 is 11 amino acids long. V was trimmed by 4 bases and J by 5 bases, leaving 4 bases between them. CDR3 DNA: TGTGCCAGCAGTGCGGTAGATACGCAGTATTTT. Translation gives CASSAVDTQYF.

In its sample, this clone was seen a few times. The chain carries TRBV30 and TRBJ1-1; D unresolved. The CDR3 covers 13 residues. Trimming cost V 4 bases and J 5 bases, with 14 bases left between them. Germline lookup yields CDR1 GTSNPN and CDR2 SVGIG (reference sequence). The CDR3 nucleotides read TGTGCCTGGATTGACTTTAGCCTAACTGAAGCTTTCTTT. It specifies CAWIDFSLTEAFF.

V gene TRBV18 combines with J gene TRBJ1-4; D gene unclear. The CDR3 has 17 amino acids. Germline values: CDR1 KGHSH, CDR2 LQKENI. Trimming cost V 1 base and J 3 bases, with 15 bases left between them. CDR3 DNA: TGTGCCAGCTCACCACAGGGAGGGATCCTTTCTAATGAAAAACTGTTTTTT. Amino acid sequence: CASSPQGGILSNEKLFF.

The chain uses TRBV7-8 and TRBJ1-1; D remains ambiguous. Germline loops: CDR1 SGHVS, CDR2 FQNEAQ. This CDR3 comprises 14 residues. With 2 bases removed from V and 0 bases from J, the gap between germline ends came to 7 bases. The CDR3 reads CASSLTEMNTEAFF. The CDR3 DNA is TGTGCCAGCAGCTTAACAGAAATGAACACTGAAGCTTTCTTT.

This clone was detected a few times. The J gene is TRBJ2-1, the V gene TRBV4-1; 9 bases are a match to TRBD2. The CDR3 sequence is 17 residues long. Trimming cost V 0 bases and J 0 bases; bases outside gene matches: 3. In germline, CDR1 is MGHRA, CDR2 YSYEKL. The DNA for the CDR3 is TGCGCCAGCAGCCAAGATCTAGCGGGAAGCTCCTACAATGAGCAGTTCTTC. This sequence encodes CASSQDLAGSSYNEQFF.